Listed below are T cell receptor beta chains from one sample, sequenced in a study of human T cells and chemical hapten exposure. TCRdb reprocessed the RACE reads via MiXCR and lists one record per CDR3 protein. The data contain roughly 380,000 distinct CDR3 sequences, approximately 5.1% of them singletons. The material sequenced was whole blood, taken in connection with sensitization to the hapten diphenylcyclopropenone (DPC). The receptors shown here come from a woman between 45 and 60 years old with alopecia areata. Some clones in this sample may be carry-over from other donors' samples. Both conserved end residues are part of each CDR3. The D gene is left open where the match is weak. Size tells how often a clone was seen (once, few, many) or the class of an expanded clone, and some rows leave it out.

clone size | J gene | D gene | V gene | CDR3 DNA | CDR3 protein
. | TRBJ2-1 | . | TRBV30 | TGTGCCTGGAGCCTCCTGAACAATGAGCAGTTCTTC | CAWSLLNNEQFF
few | TRBJ2-2 | . | TRBV18 | TGTGCCAGCTCACCGATCGTGGTGGGACCAACCGGGGAGCTGTTTTTT | CASSPIVVGPTGELFF
. | TRBJ2-7 | TRBD1 | TRBV5-1 | TGCGCCAGCAGCTTAGAGACAGGGGGTCGCGAGCAGTACTTC | CASSLETGGREQYF
many | TRBJ2-3 | TRBD2 | TRBV20-1 | TGCAGTGCTAGACAGAGCGGGAGTAGCACAGATACGCAGTATTTT | CSARQSGSSTDTQYF
many | TRBJ2-1 | . | TRBV14 | TGTGCCAGCAGCCAAGGTCGCGGGACCCACAATGAGCAGTTCTTC | CASSQGRGTHNEQFF
many | TRBJ2-1 | . | TRBV29-1 | TGCAGCGTGGGGGACGGGGGGCCCAACAATGAGCAGTTCTTC | CSVGDGGPNNEQFF
many | TRBJ2-7 | TRBD2 | TRBV5-5 | TGTGCCAGCAGCTTGGGGCTAGCGGAGACCTACGAGCAGTACTTC | CASSLGLAETYEQYF
few | TRBJ1-2 | . | TRBV5-1 | TGCGCCAGCAGCGCGACAGCTTCTAACTATGGCTACACCTTC | CASSATASNYGYTF
few | TRBJ1-1 | . | TRBV7-9 | TGTGCCAGCAGCGCCGGTCCCTTTAACACTGAAGCTTTCTTT | CASSAGPFNTEAFF
. | TRBJ1-5 | TRBD1 | TRBV30 | TGTGCCTGGGGACAGGGAAATCAGCCCCAGCATTTT | CAWGQGNQPQHF
many | TRBJ2-7 | . | TRBV29-1 | TGCAGCGCCGGCCCCGGAAACTACGAGCAGTACTTC | CSAGPGNYEQYF
many | TRBJ2-7 | . | TRBV20-1 | TGCAGTGCTCTGTCGGCAGGGATGGACTACGAGCAGTACTTC | CSALSAGMDYEQYF
many | TRBJ2-3 | . | TRBV5-6 | TGTGCCAGCAGCGTGCTCCAACGCCCTAGCACAGATACGCAGTATTTT | CASSVLQRPSTDTQYF
few | TRBJ2-4 | . | TRBV5-5 | TGTGCCAGCCGAACTGAGGGGGCCAAAAACATTCAGTACTTC | CASRTEGAKNIQYF
many | TRBJ2-7 | TRBD2 | TRBV9 | TGTGCCAGCAGCGCTAGCGGGGGGACCGCCTACGAGCAGTACTTC | CASSASGGTAYEQYF
few | TRBJ1-1 | . | TRBV28 | TGTGCCAGCAGTTTGGGGGGGGCGAAGAACACTGAAGCTTTCTTT | CASSLGGAKNTEAFF
many | TRBJ1-1 | . | TRBV3-1 | TGTGCCAGCAGTTCCGGGTCCAACACTGAAGCTTTCTTT | CASSSGSNTEAFF
few | TRBJ2-5 | TRBD2 | TRBV4-1 | TGCGCCAGCAGCCCGGGACTAGCGGGGGCCCAAGAGACCCAGTACTTC | CASSPGLAGAQETQYF
many | TRBJ1-1 | . | TRBV5-1 | TGCGCCAGCAGCTTGGTCGCAGGGGTGACTGAAGCTTTCTTT | CASSLVAGVTEAFF
many | TRBJ1-1 | TRBD1 | TRBV7-9 | TGTGCCAGCAGCTCTCTGCGACAGGGTCAGAGAAGAGCTTTCTTT | CASSSLRQGQRRAFF
. | TRBJ2-6 | TRBD1 | TRBV10-3 | TGTGCCACCGGACAGGGAAATGTTGGGGCCAACGTCCTGACTTTC | CATGQGNVGANVLTF
many | TRBJ2-3 | . | TRBV29-1 | TGCAGCGTTGCATTTCGGCAGTCTAGCACAGATACGCAGTATTTT | CSVAFRQSSTDTQYF
many | TRBJ1-5 | . | TRBV6-6 | TGTGCCAGCAGTTACTCGACCGGGAATCAGCCCCAGCATTTT | CASSYSTGNQPQHF
many | TRBJ2-1 | TRBD2 | TRBV28 | TGTGCCAGCAGTCCTGGACTAGCGGGAGGGTATGAGCAGTTCTTC | CASSPGLAGGYEQFF
many | TRBJ2-3 | TRBD2 | TRBV10-3 | TGTGCCATCAGTGAGTCGTTAGCGGGGAGAGAGGCAGATACGCAGTATTTT | CAISESLAGREADTQYF